Shown below are 23 T cell receptor beta chains from a single sample sequenced in a study of shared clonotypes between healthy human individuals. Profiled with immunoSEQ multiplex PCR; TCRdb holds only in-frame clones, not every one. The table shows some 2,000,000 clones, with 95% occurring only once. Specimen: naive CD4+ T cells sorted from blood. Documented subset: CD45RA+ positively selected. The source is a man in his late teens or twenties in good health.

V and J are TRBV7-2 and TRBJ1-6, with D possibly TRBD1 on 5 matching bases. Germline V gives CDR1 SGHTA, CDR2 FQGNSA. The V end lost 1 base, the J end lost 9 bases, and 13 bases lay between the germline ends. The CDR3 totals 15 residues. CDR3 nucleotide sequence: TGTGCCAGCAGCTTAGAGGCAGGGAGCGGTTCACCCCTCCACTTT. Translation gives CASSLEAGSGSPLHF.

The chain recombines TRBV9 with TRBJ1-1; D unclear. In germline, CDR1 is SGDLS, CDR2 YYNGEE. The CDR3 sequence is 14 residues long. The ends were cut back, 3 bases at V and 0 bases at J, with 9 bases in the middle. The CDR3 DNA reads TGTGCCAGCAGCGCCTCCAATTTGAACACTGAAGCTTTCTTT. This gives the protein CASSASNLNTEAFF. The full variable domain, rest sourced from reference TRBV9 and TRBJ1-1, is DSGVTQTPKHLITATGQRVTLRCSPRSGDLSVYWYQQSLDQGLQFLIQYYNGEERAKGNILERFSAQQFPDLHSELNLSSLELGDSALYFCASSASNLNTEAFFGQGTRLTVV.

The rearrangement uses TRBV6-6 and TRBJ1-2; D remains ambiguous. V was pared by 5 bases and J by 6 bases, with 16 bases between. Per germline, CDR1 MNHNY and CDR2 SVGAGI (reference sequence). This CDR3 has 14 amino acids. Here the CDR3 DNA reads TGTGCCAGCAGTCAGTACCAAGGACGAGATGGCTACACCTTC. Translation gives CASSQYQGRDGYTF.

About this clone: One base away lies a much larger clone, so this may be a sequencing read error. This rearrangement joins TRBV25-1 to TRBJ2-1; 10 bases line up with TRBD2. The ends lost 2 bases at V and 8 bases at J; junction bases unmatched: 6. Germline V gives CDR1 MGHDK, CDR2 SYGVNS. This CDR3 spans 15 amino acids. In DNA form, the CDR3 reads TGTGCCAGCAGTGAAGCTAGCGGGAGTTTTTATGAGCAGTTCTTC. Its translation is CASSEASGSFYEQFF.

As to this clone: Other DNA sequences from this sample encode an identical CDR3 as well. The chain employs TRBV5-6 and TRBJ2-5; 9 nucleotides align to TRBD1. With V trimmed by 5 bases and J by 5 bases, 7 bases remained unmatched. The CDR3 has 14 residues. The germline V gene encodes CDR1 SGHDT and CDR2 YYEEEE. The CDR3: CASSSTGGLETQYF. The CDR3 bases are TGTGCCAGCAGTTCTACAGGGGGCTTGGAGACCCAGTACTTC.

The gene calls are TRBV6-5 and TRBJ2-5; 14 nucleotides align to TRBD2. This CDR3 spans 15 amino acids. Germline V gives CDR1 MNHEY, CDR2 SVGAGI. The trim removed 8 bases at V and 7 bases at J, leaving 9 bases unmatched. The CDR3 bases are TGTGCCAGCCAAAAGGGACTAGCGGGAGAGAGGACCCAGTACTTC. It is translated as CASQKGLAGERTQYF.

This chain links TRBV4-1 with TRBJ1-2, with 10 positions matching TRBD1. The V gene end was trimmed by 3 bases and the J gene end by 8 bases; junction bases not matched to a gene: 15. In germline, CDR1 is MGHRA, CDR2 YSYEKL. The CDR3 is made up of 17 amino acids. The CDR3 region has the DNA TGCGCCAGCAGCCAGTCGTCCGGGACAGGGGTACTTTCCGGCTACACCTTC. As protein: CASSQSSGTGVLSGYTF.

This chain joins TRBV7-2 and TRBJ2-3; weak D call: TRBD1 (5 bases). The length of the CDR3 is 16 residues. CDR1 is SGHTA, CDR2 FQGNSA, per germline. V lost 5 bases to trimming and J lost 0 bases, with 15 bases between them. Here the CDR3 DNA reads TGTGCCAGCAGCCCACGACAGAGAACTAGCACAGATACGCAGTATTTT. Translated: CASSPRQRTSTDTQYF.

As regards this clone: Sequence at one end of the junction differs from germline and may be a read error. The V call is TRBV27, the J call TRBJ1-3; D gene unclear. This CDR3 contains 13 residues. CDR1 MNHEY and CDR2 SMNVEV come from the germline V gene (reference sequence). CDR3 sequence: CASSLSGGNTIYF. The CDR3 DNA follows: TGTGCCAGCAGCTTATCTGGGGGAAACACCATATATTTT.

This clone was seen just once. The gene calls are TRBV27 and TRBJ2-7; no firm D call. The ends were cut back, 7 bases at V and 0 bases at J, with 10 bases in the middle. CDR1 is MNHEY, CDR2 SMNVEV, per germline (reference sequence). This CDR3 spans 13 amino acids. In DNA, the CDR3 is TGTGCCAGCATAGACTGGTCCTCCTACGAGCAGTACTTC. Protein product: CASIDWSSYEQYF.

This chain's CDR3 is CASSRRVGLAQETQYF. The CDR3 DNA reads as TGCGCCAGCAGTAGAAGGGTGGGACTAGCCCAAGAGACCCAGTACTTC. This sequence joins TRBV5-1 and TRBJ2-5, with TRBD2 matching over 9 bases. In germline, CDR1 is SGHRS, CDR2 YFSETQ. Losses at the gene ends were 5 bases for V and 1 base for J; bases not matched to a gene: 9. The CDR3 consists of 16 residues.

V is TRBV15 and J is TRBJ2-2, with TRBD1 matching over 8 bases. The germline V gene has CDR1 LNHNV and CDR2 YYDKDF (reference sequence). The CDR3 contains 14 residues. V gave up 6 bases and J gave up 4 bases; unmatched junction bases: 4. The CDR3: CATRGQGGTGELFF. In DNA, the CDR3 is TGTGCCACCAGAGGACAGGGAGGCACCGGGGAGCTGTTTTTT.

This rearrangement joins TRBV7-9 to TRBJ2-3; 12 nucleotides agree with TRBD2. Trimming removed 7 bases from V and 0 bases from J; junction bases left unmatched: 5. The germline V gene has CDR1 SEHNR and CDR2 FQNEAQ (reference sequence). This CDR3 contains 16 residues. CDR3 residues: CASILTSGRSTDTQYF. The CDR3 region has the DNA TGTGCCAGCATCCTTACTAGCGGGAGGAGCACAGATACGCAGTATTTT.

The J gene is TRBJ1-3, the V gene TRBV28; D remains ambiguous. CDR1 and CDR2 from the germline V gene are MDHEN and SYDVKM. Trimming left V 3 bases short and J 2 bases short, with 8 bases between. The CDR3 consists of 14 residues. This CDR3 reads CASSLETTGNTIYF. CDR3 bases: TGTGCCAGCAGTTTGGAGACGACTGGAAACACCATATATTTT.

The gene calls are TRBV6-4 and TRBJ2-1; TRBD2 might be the D (5 bases). Deletions cut 5 bases from V and 0 bases from J, with 11 bases between. Germline CDR1 and CDR2: MRHNA and SNTAGT. The length of the CDR3 is 15 residues. CDR3 nucleotides: TGTGCCAGCAGTCATGAGGGAAGCTCCTACAATGAGCAGTTCTTC. Its translation is CASSHEGSSYNEQFF.

The sample holds one count of this clone. The rearrangement uses TRBV6-1 and TRBJ1-5; no firm D call. Trimming pared 0 bases from V and 6 bases from J, leaving 12 bases between. CDR3 size: 15 residues. Germline CDR1 MNHNS, CDR2 SASEGT. The DNA for the CDR3 is TGTGCCAGCAGTGAAGCGCCCCTAGTCACTCAGCCCCAGCATTTT. Its protein is CASSEAPLVTQPQHF.

The chain recombines TRBV12-1 with TRBJ2-5. TRBV12-1 is shown as a pseudogene. There are 16 residues in the CDR3. This CDR3 reads CASSAGTFEGQETQYF. CDR3 sequence (DNA): TGTGCCAGCAGCGCTGGGACGTTTGAGGGGCAAGAGACCCAGTACTTC.

As for this clone: An end of the junction does not agree with germline; a read error may underlie this. The rearrangement joins TRBV29-1 to TRBJ2-1; D ambiguous. Germline V CDR1 and CDR2: SQVTM, ANQGSEA. This CDR3 region has 12 residues. The CDR3 DNA is TGCAGCGTGCCCAGCTCCTACAATAAGCAGCTCTTC. It codes for CSVPSSYNKQLF.

The J gene is TRBJ2-7, the V gene TRBV29-1, with D possibly matching TRBD2 (6 bases). The CDR3 has 14 residues. Looked up from germline, CDR1 is SQVTM and CDR2 is ANQGSEA. V gave up 4 bases and J gave up 5 bases, with 18 bases separating them. CDR3 sequence reads: CSVAPGLRVHEQYF. CDR3 nucleotide sequence: TGCAGCGTTGCACCGGGACTTCGGGTCCACGAGCAGTACTTC.

In the case of this clone: This may be a read error, as it is one base from a much larger clone. The same CDR3 is also encoded by other DNA sequences in this sample. The V gene is TRBV11-2, the J gene TRBJ2-7; D is undetermined. Trimming took 1 base from V and 5 from J, leaving 3 bases between them. This CDR3 contains 11 residues. Per the germline V gene, CDR1 is SGHAT and CDR2 is FQNNGV. CDR3: CASSLGHEQYF. DNA for the CDR3: TGTGCCAGCAGCTTAGGGCACGAGCAGTACTTC.

The J gene is TRBJ2-1, the V gene TRBV4-1; 11 bases agree with TRBD1. Germline loops: CDR1 MGHRA, CDR2 YSYEKL. The CDR3 contains 18 residues. Trimming took 0 bases from V and 9 from J; bases not matched to a gene: 13. This chain's CDR3 is CASSQDLSSDRGQIEQFF. The CDR3 DNA is TGCGCCAGCAGCCAAGATCTTTCTTCGGACAGGGGGCAGATTGAGCAGTTCTTC.

This rearrangement joins TRBV10-1 to TRBJ1-2, with 8 bases aligning to TRBD1. CDR3 length: 13 residues. Germline trimming cut 5 bases from V and 5 bases from J; bases unmatched to any gene: 4. Germline V gene data show CDR1 as WNHNN and CDR2 as SYGVQD (reference sequence). CDR3 DNA sequence: TGCGCCAGCAGTCGAGGGACAGGATATGGCTACACCTTC. It yields the protein CASSRGTGYGYTF.

The chain has TRBV11-3 and TRBJ2-1; a possible D gene is TRBD2 (6 bases). This CDR3 has 13 residues. Germline V lookup: CDR1 SGHNT, CDR2 YENEEA. V lost 5 bases to trimming and J lost 9 bases, with 14 bases between them. CDR3 in DNA: TGTGCCAGCAGCCAACCCGCTAGCGTTGAGCAGTTCTTC. This sequence encodes CASSQPASVEQFF.